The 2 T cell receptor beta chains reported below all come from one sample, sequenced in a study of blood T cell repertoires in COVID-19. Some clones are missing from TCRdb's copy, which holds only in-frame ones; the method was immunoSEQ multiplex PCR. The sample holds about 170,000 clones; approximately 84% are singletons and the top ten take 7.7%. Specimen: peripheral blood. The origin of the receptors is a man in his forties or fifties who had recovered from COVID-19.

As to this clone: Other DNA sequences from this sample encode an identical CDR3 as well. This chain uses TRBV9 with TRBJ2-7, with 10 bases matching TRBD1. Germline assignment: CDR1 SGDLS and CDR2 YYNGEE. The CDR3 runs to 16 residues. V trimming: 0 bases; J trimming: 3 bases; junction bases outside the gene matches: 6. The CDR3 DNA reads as TGTGCCAGCAGCGTAGGCCCGGGACAGGGGTTCTACGAGCAGTACTTC. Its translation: CASSVGPGQGFYEQYF.

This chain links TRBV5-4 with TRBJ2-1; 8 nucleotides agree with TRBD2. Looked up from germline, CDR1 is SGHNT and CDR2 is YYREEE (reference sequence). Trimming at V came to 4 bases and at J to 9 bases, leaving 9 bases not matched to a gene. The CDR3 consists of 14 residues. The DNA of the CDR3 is TGTGCCAGCAGCCCCAGAGATAGCGGGACTGAGCAGTTCTTC. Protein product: CASSPRDSGTEQFF.